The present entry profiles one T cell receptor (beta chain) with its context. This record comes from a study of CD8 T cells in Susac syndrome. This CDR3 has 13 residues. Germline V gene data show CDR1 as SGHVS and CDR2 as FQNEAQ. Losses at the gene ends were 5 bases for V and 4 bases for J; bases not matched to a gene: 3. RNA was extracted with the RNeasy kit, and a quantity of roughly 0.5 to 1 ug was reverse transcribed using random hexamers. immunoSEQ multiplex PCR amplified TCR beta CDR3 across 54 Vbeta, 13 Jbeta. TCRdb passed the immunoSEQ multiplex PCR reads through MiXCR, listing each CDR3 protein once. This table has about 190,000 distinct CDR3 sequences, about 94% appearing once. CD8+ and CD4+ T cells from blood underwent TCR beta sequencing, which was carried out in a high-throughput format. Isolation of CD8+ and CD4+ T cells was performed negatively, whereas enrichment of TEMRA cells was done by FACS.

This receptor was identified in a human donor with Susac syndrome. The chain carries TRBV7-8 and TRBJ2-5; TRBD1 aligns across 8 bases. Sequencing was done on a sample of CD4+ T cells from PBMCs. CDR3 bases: TGTGCCAGCAGCCGTACAGGGGGAGAGACCCAGTACTTC. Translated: CASSRTGGETQYF.